The entry below describes one T cell receptor beta chain. Under the authors' procedure: For nucleated cells, counts were estimated from reference gene primer amplification. TCRdb's table, derived via immunoSEQ multiplex PCR, lists solely in-frame clones and lacks some. V, J and clone size are taken as reported in that table, and D and trimming were inferred from the DNA itself. The profile shows about 310,000 clones, approximately 86% of them singletons. The data belong to a study of blood T cell repertoires in COVID-19. Germline V gene lookup returns CDR1 SEHNR and CDR2 FQNEAQ (reference sequence). V was cut by 5 bases and J by 3 bases, with 13 bases left in between. The CDR3 runs to 14 residues.

The chain links TRBV7-9 to TRBJ1-1, with D perhaps matching TRBD1 (5 bases). Sequencing was done on a sample of PBMCs or T cells enriched from blood (not recorded which). The clonotype was recovered from a woman aged 18 to 35 who had recovered from COVID-19. The CDR3: CASSPAGGDTEAFF. DNA of the CDR3: TGTGCCAGCAGCCCCGCGGGGGGGGACACTGAAGCTTTCTTT.